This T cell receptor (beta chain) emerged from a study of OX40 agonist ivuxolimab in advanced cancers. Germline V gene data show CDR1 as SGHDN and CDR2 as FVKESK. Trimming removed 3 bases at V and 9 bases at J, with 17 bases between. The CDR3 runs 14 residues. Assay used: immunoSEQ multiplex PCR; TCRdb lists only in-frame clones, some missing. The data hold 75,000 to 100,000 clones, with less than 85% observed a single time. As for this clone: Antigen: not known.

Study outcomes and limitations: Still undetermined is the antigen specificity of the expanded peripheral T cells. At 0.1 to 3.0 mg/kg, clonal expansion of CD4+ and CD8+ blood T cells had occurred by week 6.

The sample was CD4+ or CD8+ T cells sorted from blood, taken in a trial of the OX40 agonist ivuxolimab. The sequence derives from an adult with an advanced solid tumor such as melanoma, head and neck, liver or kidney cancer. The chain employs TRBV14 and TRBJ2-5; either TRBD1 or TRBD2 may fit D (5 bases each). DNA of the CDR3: TGTGCCAGCAGCCAGGCCGGGGCCTTGGCGGCCCAGTACTTC. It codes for CASSQAGALAAQYF.